The next 30 T cell receptor delta chains were all read from a single sample in a study of γδ T cells in repeated Plasmodium falciparum infection. TCRdb made new clone calls on the multiplex PCR reads using CATT. The sample lists 45,000 to 60,000 delta-chain clones; roughly 1.9% were seen once. Flow sorting of PBMC yielded separate Vgamma9/Vdelta2+ and Vdelta2-negative gammadelta T cell populations for bulk repertoire analysis. Sequencing used gamma-delta T cells from blood. These TCRs come from a pool of human donors (malaria-infected and uninfected, not separated).

Note on this clone: This likely stems from a read error, as it lies one base from a far larger clone. The sample carries other DNA sequences with the same CDR3. The V and J genes are TRDV1 and TRDJ2; D possibly matches TRDD2 or TRDD3 (8 bases each). No J segment appears in TCRdb, so it was assigned here by matching the sequence to germline. CDR1 TSWWSYY and CDR2 QGS come from the germline V gene. The CDR3 is made up of 22 amino acids. The CDR3: CALGELGSSYVGYAPLTAQLFF. The CDR3 DNA reads TGTGCTCTCGGGGAACTAGGTTCTTCCTACGTGGGATACGCGCCTTTGACAGCACAACTCTTCTTT.

A word on this clone: Translating this DNA gives a protein that differs at residue 16 from the TCRdb one, which belongs to a much larger clone; a read error is likely, and the protein shown is this translation. The genes are TRDV2 and TRDJ1, with TRDD3 matching over 10 bases. The J gene, absent from TCRdb, was called here by matching the DNA to germline. V gave up 3 bases and J gave up 4 bases; unmatched junction bases: 25. CDR3 length equals 21 residues. Germline V lookup: CDR1 GEAIGNYY, CDR2 EKD. The CDR3 reads CACDPLSTVVGDTRNIDKLIF. DNA of the CDR3: TGTGCCTGTGACCCCTTAAGTACCGTGGTGGGGGATACCCGAAACATCGATAAACTCATCTTT.

This clone was found a few times. A read error likely explains this, since a far larger clone differs by one base. This sample also contains other DNA sequences that code for the same CDR3. This chain connects TRDV1 to TRDJ1; D is ambiguous. The J gene, missing from TCRdb, was assigned here through DNA to germline matching. The germline CDR1 and CDR2 sequences are TSWWSYY and QGS. The V and J ends lost 1 base and 8 bases respectively, with 20 bases between them. This CDR3 region has 16 residues. The CDR3 spells CALGEPLWSGSPKLIF. CDR3 nucleotides: TGTGCTCTTGGGGAACCCCTCTGGAGCGGAAGCCCAAAACTCATCTTT.

This clone was picked up many times. The junction and the germline gene differ at one end; a read error may be behind it. Other DNA sequences in this specimen translate into the identical CDR3. V and J are TRDV1 and TRDJ1; D is possibly TRDD3 (5 bases). CDR1 TSWWSYY and CDR2 QGS come from the germline V gene. The CDR3 consists of 13 residues. CDR3 in DNA: TGTGCCCTTGGGGAACCCGGGGCCGATAAACTCATCTTT. Translated: CALGEPGADKLIF.

This clone showed up just a few times. The protein given by TCRdb reflects a much larger clone and differs at residue 12 from this DNA's translation, likely from a read error; the protein shown is the DNA's translation. The CDR3 DNA reads as TGTGCCTGTGACACACTACTGGGGGATACGCGGGGTAAACTCATCTTT. It is translated as CACDTLLGDTRGKLIF. The rearrangement uses TRDV2 and TRDJ1, with 13 bases that match TRDD3. TCRdb records no J gene; here it was assigned by comparing the DNA to germline. The ends lost 1 base at V and 7 bases at J; junction bases unmatched: 8. The CDR3 runs 16 residues. The germline CDR1 and CDR2 sequences are GEAIGNYY and EKD.

A remark on this clone: The TCRdb protein comes from a much larger clone and disagrees with this DNA's translation at residue 12, likely due to a read error; the protein given here is derived from the DNA. The chain couples TRDV1 to TRDJ1, with 10 positions matching TRDD3. The J gene was not available in TCRdb and was assigned here by matching the DNA to germline segments. This CDR3 comprises 20 residues. CDR1 is TSWWSYY, CDR2 QGS, per germline. Trimming at V came to 4 bases and at J to 0 bases, leaving 17 bases not matched to a gene. The CDR3 DNA sequence: TGTGCTCTTGGGGTCCCCTTAGGGGGATACGCACCGCGATACACCGATAAACTCATCTTT. Translation: CALGVPLGGYAPRYTDKLIF.

This clone was found a few times. For this DNA, TCRdb reports the protein of a much larger clone, which diverges at residue 15, most likely from a read error; the protein presented here is translated directly from the DNA. The V and J genes are TRDV2 and TRDJ1; 12 nucleotides align to TRDD3. Germline matching of the DNA provided the J gene here, since TCRdb leaves it blank. Losses at the gene ends were 1 base for V and 6 bases for J; bases not matched to a gene: 17. This CDR3 is built from 19 residues. In germline, CDR1 is GEAIGNYY, CDR2 EKD. CDR3 nucleotide sequence: TGTGCCTGTGACACGGTTACTGGGGGATACCAACTACACGCCAATAAACTCATCTTT. Its protein is CACDTVTGGYQLHANKLIF.

This clone turned up a few times. A far larger clone is one base from this, pointing to a likely read error. Other DNA sequences within the sample encode an identical CDR3. CDR3 bases: TGTGCTCTTGGGGCCTTCGTTCCTACACCGAGTTGGGGGGCCCGATACACCGATAAACTCATCTTT. Protein product: CALGAFVPTPSWGARYTDKLIF. The chain links TRDV1 to TRDJ1, with D tentatively TRDD2 (7 bases). The CDR3 contains 22 residues. The ends were cut back, 4 bases at V and 0 bases at J, with 33 bases in the middle. Germline V lookup: CDR1 TSWWSYY, CDR2 QGS.

There are many counts of this clone. The V gene is TRDV1, the J gene TRDJ1, with D possibly matching TRDD2 (8 bases). Per germline, CDR1 TSWWSYY and CDR2 QGS. The V and J ends lost 3 bases and 3 bases respectively, with 35 bases between them. CDR3 length: 22 residues. CDR3 amino acids: CALGELSSYRPYWGARADKLIF. CDR3 DNA sequence: TGTGCTCTTGGGGAGCTTTCTTCCTACCGACCGTACTGGGGTGCCCGAGCCGATAAACTCATCTTT.

Many counts were recorded for this clone. A far larger clone is only one base removed, so a read error is likely. This specimen includes other DNA sequences encoding the same CDR3. V usage is TRDV2 and J usage is TRDJ1; TRDD3 is a possible D gene (5 bases). TCRdb records no J gene; here it was assigned by comparing the DNA to germline. The CDR3 runs to 17 residues. Germline values: CDR1 GEAIGNYY, CDR2 EKD. V lost 0 bases and J 2 bases, leaving 18 bases between the germline ends. Here the CDR3 DNA reads TGTGCCTGTGACACCGTAGGGGAGGCCCCGAGAACCGATAAACTCATCTTT. Its translation is CACDTVGEAPRTDKLIF.

V is TRDV1 and J is TRDJ1; 10 nucleotides line up with TRDD3. TCRdb leaves out the J gene; it was filled in here by matching the DNA to germline. Trimming cost V 0 bases and J 0 bases; bases outside gene matches: 34. The CDR3 is 27 amino acids. CDR1 TSWWSYY and CDR2 QGS come from the germline V gene. The CDR3 DNA reads TGTGCTCTTGGGGAACTCCCCGCTCTTCCTACCATGTTCTGGGGGATAAATCCTCTGACTGACACCGATAAACTCATCTTT. It is translated as CALGELPALPTMFWGINPLTDTDKLIF.

Of note for this clone: The protein in TCRdb stems from a much larger clone and differs at residue 12 from this DNA's translation, likely a read error; here the protein is translated from the DNA. The rearrangement uses TRDV3 and TRDJ1; 13 nucleotides line up with TRDD3. The CDR3 totals 17 residues. V was clipped by 3 bases and J by 7 bases; unmatched bases: 17. CDR1 and CDR2 from the germline V gene are TVYSNPD and GDNSRS (reference sequence). In DNA form, the CDR3 reads TGTGCCTTCCCCAGGCTACGTACTGGGGGATACGAGGGTAAACTCATCTTT. Translating it yields CAFPRLRTGGYEGKLIF. Looking up the rest from reference TRDV3 and TRDJ1 gives the full variable domain: CDKVTQSSPDQTVASGSEVVLLCTYDTVYSNPDLFWYRIRPDYSFQFVFYGDNSRSEGADFTQGRFSVKHILTQKAFHLVISPVRTEDSATYYCAFPRLRTGGYEGKLIFGKGTRVTVEP.

The CDR3 DNA reads as TGTGCTCTTGGGGAGAGGGGGGGGATCAAGTACACCGATAAACTCATCTTT. As protein: CALGERGGIKYTDKLIF. The rearrangement links TRDV1 to TRDJ1; 7 bases match TRDD3. Because TCRdb records no J gene, it was assigned here through a match of the DNA to germline. CDR1 is TSWWSYY, CDR2 QGS, per germline. With V trimmed by 3 bases and J by 0 bases, 10 bases remained unmatched. The CDR3 sequence is 17 residues long.

Note on this clone: TCRdb's entry gives the protein of a much larger clone, which mismatches this DNA's translation at residue 13, likely from a read error; the protein reported here is translated from the DNA. The V gene corresponds to TRDV2; no J gene was called; the table gives TRDD3 as D, unverified against the DNA. Germline-derived CDR1 and CDR2 are GEAIGNYY and EKD. The length of the CDR3 is 15 residues. The CDR3 nucleotides are TGTGCCTGTGACACGCTGGGGGATAACCGGGATAAACCCATCTTT. Its translation is CACDTLGDNRDKPIF.

There are a few counts of this clone. TCRdb assigns this DNA the protein of a much larger clone, which departs from its translation at residue 18; this likely reflects a read error, and the protein shown comes from translating the DNA. V and J are TRDV1 and TRDJ2, with 13 positions matching TRDD3. Here the J gene came from matching the DNA to germline, since TCRdb omits it. This CDR3 contains 25 residues. Germline V lookup: CDR1 TSWWSYY, CDR2 QGS. The V gene end was trimmed by 4 bases and the J gene end by 4 bases; junction bases not matched to a gene: 30. CDR3 sequence: CALGATSFTSTPLYWGIRGTAQLFF. The DNA for the CDR3 is TGTGCTCTTGGGGCCACGTCCTTTACCTCTACACCTTTGTACTGGGGGATACGGGGGACAGCACAACTCTTCTTT.

Remarks on this clone: Since a far larger clone is one base different, this is likely a read error. The sample contains more than one DNA sequence encoding this CDR3. No call exists for the J gene, whereas the V gene is TRDV1; the DNA was not used to check the table's D call, TRDD3. CDR1 and CDR2 (germline): TSWWSYY, QGS. This CDR3 comprises 13 residues. CDR3 in amino acids: CALGELPHIRLIF. The CDR3 coding sequence is TGTGCTCTTGGGGAACTACCCCATATAAGACTCATCTTC.

This clone was recorded a few times. One base separates it from a far larger clone, so it is likely a read error. The same CDR3 arises from other DNA sequences in this sample as well. This CDR3 reads CACKKLPIWVLGAHTDKLIF. In nucleotides, the CDR3 is TGTGCCTGTAAAAAACTGCCTATTTGGGTGCTGGGGGCCCACACCGATAAACTCATCTTT. J is TRDJ1 and V is TRDV3, with TRDD3 identical over 7 bases. Here the J gene was assigned by germline matching of the DNA, as TCRdb has none. J lost 0 bases, V lost 4 bases, and 26 bases had no gene match. Per germline, CDR1 TVYSNPD and CDR2 GDNSRS (reference sequence). CDR3 length: 20 amino acids.

The table lists this clone with many counts. A far larger clone is one nucleotide away, so this likely arose from a read error. Other DNA sequences in the same sample also yield this CDR3. The chain carries TRDV1 and TRDJ1; 11 bases match TRDD3. CDR1 is TSWWSYY and CDR2 is QGS in the germline V gene. This CDR3 is built from 21 residues. For the CDR3, the DNA is TGTGCTCTTGGGGAACTAGGACTTCCTACATGGGGGATACGAGGGGTCGATAAGCTCATCTTT. Translation gives CALGELGLPTWGIRGVDKLIF.

This clone was observed a few times. TCRdb's listed protein matches a much larger clone and diverges from this DNA's translation at residue 20, likely through a read error; the protein shown comes from the DNA. The rearrangement uses TRDV3 and TRDJ1; TRDD3 matches at 13 bases. The J gene is absent in TCRdb and was assigned here via DNA matching to germline. Germline CDR1 and CDR2: TVYSNPD and GDNSRS (reference sequence). CDR3 length: 24 residues. The CDR3 region has the DNA TGTGCCTTTAGCTACCCTTCCTACTTAGGGGATGTACTGGGGGATACGCTGTACACCAATAAACTCATCTTT. This gives the protein CAFSYPSYLGDVLGDTLYTNKLIF. The whole variable domain, remainder taken from reference TRDV3 and TRDJ1, is CDKVTQSSPDQTVASGSEVVLLCTYDTVYSNPDLFWYRIRPDYSFQFVFYGDNSRSEGADFTQGRFSVKHILTQKAFHLVISPVRTEDSATYYCAFSYPSYLGDVLGDTLYTNKLIFGKGTRVTVEP.

This clone was seen a handful of times. The protein TCRdb lists belongs to a much larger clone and differs from this DNA's translation at residue 17, which points to a read error; the protein shown is made from the DNA. The chain couples TRDV1 to TRDJ1, with 9 bases identical to TRDD3. The CDR3 runs to 24 residues. The germline V gene has CDR1 TSWWSYY and CDR2 QGS. The CDR3 DNA reads TGCGCTCTTGGGGAAACTGCGGTTCGGAATGACCTAATCGTACTGGGGGAGAATCACGATAAACTCATCTTT. This gives the protein CALGETAVRNDLIVLGENHDKLIF.

On this clone itself: The protein TCRdb gives is from a much larger clone and does not agree with this DNA's translation at residue 18, likely a read error; the protein shown here comes from the DNA. The chain employs TRDV1 and TRDJ1; 10 positions match TRDD3. TCRdb carries no J gene annotation; the J gene was assigned here by matching the DNA with germline. J was trimmed by 1 base and V by 0 bases; bases with no gene match: 29. CDR3 length: 25 residues. Germline assignment: CDR1 TSWWSYY and CDR2 QGS. The CDR3 DNA is TGTGCTCTTGGGGAACTTTTGAGAGGAGCTACTTTACTGGGGGATTACTGGTGGTTCACCGATAAACTCATCTTT. Translating it yields CALGELLRGATLLGDYWWFTDKLIF.

At least ten counts were recorded for this clone. This sequence is one base from a far larger clone and is likely a read error. Other DNA sequences in this specimen translate into the identical CDR3. The genes are TRDV1 and TRDJ1; 9 bases are shared with TRDD2. Germline V gene sequence: CDR1 TSWWSYY, CDR2 QGS. Trimming cost V 4 bases and J 0 bases; bases outside gene matches: 24. There are 22 residues in the CDR3. CDR3 in DNA: TGTGCTCTTGGGGGCCCCGCCTTCCTACGAAACTGGGGATGGAGGTACACCGATAAACTCATCTTT. Residues: CALGGPAFLRNWGWRYTDKLIF.

This clone was detected only a few times. The TCRdb record carries a much larger clone's protein, which differs from this DNA's translation at residue 3; a read error is the likely cause, and the protein listed here is the DNA translation. The chain carries TRDV2 and TRDJ1; D gene uncertain. TCRdb leaves out the J gene; it was filled in here by matching the DNA to germline. The length of the CDR3 is 16 residues. From germline, CDR1 is GEAIGNYY and CDR2 EKD. CDR3 sequence reads: CARDTSDRRTTDKLIF. In nucleotides, the CDR3 is TGTGCCCGTGACACCTCGGATCGTCGGACAACCGATAAACTCATCTTT.

This clone was seen ten or more times. The protein held in TCRdb is that of a much larger clone and does not match this DNA's translation at residue 8, likely because of a read error; the protein shown is translated from the DNA. The CDR3 sequence is CACDPLGNSTDKLIF. The CDR3 coding sequence is TGTGCCTGTGACCCCCTGGGGAATAGCACCGATAAACTCATCTTT. The chain employs TRDV2 and TRDJ1; D possibly corresponds to TRDD3 (6 bases). TCRdb lists no J gene, so it was determined here by aligning the DNA to germline. V dropped 3 bases and J dropped 1 base, with 14 bases sitting between them. Germline values: CDR1 GEAIGNYY, CDR2 EKD. The CDR3 runs 15 residues.

This clone has more than one count but fewer than ten. The protein recorded in TCRdb matches a much larger clone and deviates from this DNA's translation at residue 22, suggesting a read error; the protein here is obtained by translating the DNA. In the same sample, other DNA sequences code for this CDR3. The genes are TRDV1 and TRDJ1; 9 nucleotides line up with TRDD3. Germline matching of the DNA provided the J gene here, since TCRdb leaves it blank. The CDR3 extends over 26 amino acids. CDR1 and CDR2 (germline): TSWWSYY, QGS. The CDR3 nucleotides read TGTGCTCTTGGGGAATCACGGCCTTCCTTATCCGACTGGGGGACTCCTTTTTACATTTTGACCGAGAAACTCATCTTT. It yields the protein CALGESRPSLSDWGTPFYILTEKLIF.

This clone was counted a few times. With a far larger clone one base away, a read error is the likely cause. This specimen includes other DNA sequences encoding the same CDR3. The chain couples TRDV2 to TRDJ1, with a tentative D call TRDD3 (5 bases). TCRdb leaves out the J gene; it was filled in here by matching the DNA to germline. In germline, CDR1 is GEAIGNYY, CDR2 EKD. Trimming shortened V by 3 bases and J by 0 bases, and 13 bases separated the two germline ends. The CDR3 totals 15 residues. The DNA for the CDR3 is TGTGCCTGTGACTCCCTGGGTGACAACACCGATAAACTCATCTTT. Protein product: CACDSLGDNTDKLIF.

This clone was seen only a few times. This is likely an artifact of a read error, given a far larger clone one base away. Other nucleotide sequences in the sample specify the same CDR3. This chain links TRDV1 with TRDJ1; perhaps TRDD2 as D (9 bases). TCRdb leaves out the J gene; it was filled in here by matching the DNA to germline. Germline CDR1 reads TSWWSYY; CDR2 reads QGS. The CDR3 runs to 20 residues. V was pared by 5 bases and J by 10 bases, with 38 bases between. CDR3 in DNA: TGTGCTCTTGGGAATTGCCCTTCCTACGATGAGGGATACGGCCTTGGAATACTCATCTTT. It specifies CALGNCPSYDEGYGLGILIF.

This clone appeared a few times. The amino acid sequence in TCRdb belongs to a much larger clone and departs from this DNA's translation at residue 15, likely a sequencing read error; the sequence shown is translated from the DNA. This chain connects TRDV1 to TRDJ1; 9 bases are a match to TRDD3. Matching the DNA to germline supplied the J gene, which TCRdb does not give. The J segment lost 4 bases and the V segment lost 4 bases, leaving 22 bases of the junction unmatched. This CDR3 region has 20 residues. CDR1 TSWWSYY and CDR2 QGS come from the germline V gene. CDR3 sequence (DNA): TGTGCTCTTGGGGGGGCAAGACCGTACTGGGGGACGGGCCGTGACGATAAACTCATCTTT. It encodes CALGGARPYWGTGRDDKLIF.

In its sample, this clone was seen a few times. The TCRdb record carries a much larger clone's protein, which differs from this DNA's translation at residue 16; a read error is the likely cause, and the protein listed here is the DNA translation. The V gene is TRDV1, the J gene TRDJ1; 12 bases line up with TRDD3. The J gene, missing from TCRdb, was assigned here through DNA to germline matching. Germline-derived CDR1 and CDR2 are TSWWSYY and QGS. The V and J ends lost 5 bases and 4 bases, in that order; junction bases with no gene match: 23. The CDR3 covers 21 residues. CDR3 bases: TGTGCTCTTGGGTCCTGCCTGCCGTACTGGGGGATACCACGTTACATCGATAAACTCATCTTT. This encodes CALGSCLPYWGIPRYIDKLIF.

Concerning this clone itself: A single base is all that separates this from a far larger clone, so a read error is likely. In the same sample, other DNA sequences code for this CDR3. The V and J genes are TRDV1 and TRDJ1; tentatively, D is TRDD3 (5 bases). The CDR3 consists of 13 residues. Per germline, CDR1 TSWWSYY and CDR2 QGS. Here the CDR3 reads CALGEPGADKLIF. The CDR3, as DNA: TGTGCACTTGGGGAACCCGGGGCCGATAAACTCATCTTT.